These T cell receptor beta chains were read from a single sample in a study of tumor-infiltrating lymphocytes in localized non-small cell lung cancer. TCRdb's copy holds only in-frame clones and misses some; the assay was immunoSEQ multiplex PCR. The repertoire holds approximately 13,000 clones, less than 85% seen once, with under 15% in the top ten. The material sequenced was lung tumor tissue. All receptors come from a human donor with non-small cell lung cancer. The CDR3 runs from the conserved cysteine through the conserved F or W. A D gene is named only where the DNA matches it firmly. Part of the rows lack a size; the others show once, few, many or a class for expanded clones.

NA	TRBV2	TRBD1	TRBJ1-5	CASMVQGNQPQHF	TGTGCCAGCATGGTACAGGGGAATCAGCCCCAGCATTTT
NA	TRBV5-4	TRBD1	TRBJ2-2	CASSSIPRTGLAGELFF	TGTGCCAGCAGCTCCATACCTCGGACAGGGTTGGCCGGGGAGCTGTTTTTT
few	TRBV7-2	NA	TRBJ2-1	CASSFRLASYNEQFF	TGTGCCAGCAGCTTTAGGCTAGCCTCCTACAATGAGCAGTTCTTC
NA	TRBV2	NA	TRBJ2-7	CASSFSGGMYEQYF	TGTGCCAGCAGTTTCAGTGGGGGCATGTACGAGCAGTACTTC
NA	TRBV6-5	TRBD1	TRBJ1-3	CASSGTASGNTIYF	TGTGCCAGCAGCGGGACAGCCTCTGGAAACACCATATATTTT
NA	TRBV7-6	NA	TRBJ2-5	CASSPWARQETQYF	TGTGCCAGCAGCCCATGGGCTAGACAAGAGACCCAGTACTTC
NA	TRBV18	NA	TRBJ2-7	CASSPGGLKEQYF	TGTGCCAGCTCACCAGGGGGACTGAAGGAGCAGTACTTC
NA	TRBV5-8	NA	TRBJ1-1	CASSPRSGVRNTEAFF	TGTGCCAGCAGCCCCCGTTCGGGGGTACGGAACACTGAAGCTTTCTTT
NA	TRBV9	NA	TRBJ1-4	CASSVGLGTATNEKLFF	TGTGCCAGCAGCGTAGGTCTAGGAACAGCTACTAATGAAAAACTGTTTTTT
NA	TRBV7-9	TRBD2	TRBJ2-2	CASSQYSGRNTGELFF	TGTGCCAGCAGCCAGTATAGCGGGCGGAACACCGGGGAGCTGTTTTTT
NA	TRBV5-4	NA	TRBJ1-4	CASSFSRAGEKLFF	TGTGCCAGCAGCTTCTCCAGGGCGGGGGAAAAACTGTTTTTT
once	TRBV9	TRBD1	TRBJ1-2	CASSVGGQGNYGYTF	TGTGCCAGCAGCGTAGGGGGACAGGGCAACTATGGCTACACCTTC
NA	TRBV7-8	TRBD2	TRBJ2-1	CASSRYLVAGVRNEQFF	TGTGCCAGCAGCCGTTACCTAGTAGCGGGAGTAAGAAATGAGCAGTTCTTC
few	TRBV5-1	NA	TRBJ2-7	CASSGGWISSYEQYF	TGCGCCAGCAGCGGAGGCTGGATTAGCTCCTACGAGCAGTACTTC
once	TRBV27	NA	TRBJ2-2	CASSTGQGIGAGGRTGELFF	TGTGCCAGCAGTACGGGACAGGGAATTGGAGCGGGAGGACGCACCGGGGAGCTGTTTTTT
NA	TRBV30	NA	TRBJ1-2	CAWRTAINYGYTF	TGTGCCTGGAGGACAGCGATAAACTATGGCTACACCTTC
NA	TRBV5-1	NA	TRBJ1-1	CASSLVGSGTEAFF	TGCGCCAGCAGCTTGGTGGGGTCGGGCACTGAAGCTTTCTTT
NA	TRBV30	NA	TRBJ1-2	CAWSVEPLYGYTF	TGTGCCTGGAGTGTCGAACCCCTCTATGGCTACACCTTC
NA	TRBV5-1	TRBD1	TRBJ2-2	CASSLPTGLENTGELFF	TGCGCCAGCAGCTTGCCGACAGGGCTTGAAAACACCGGGGAGCTGTTTTTT
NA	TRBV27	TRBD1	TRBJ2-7	CASSFQGQGPYEQYF	TGTGCCAGCAGTTTTCAGGGACAGGGCCCCTACGAGCAGTACTTC
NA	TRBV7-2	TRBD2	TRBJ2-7	CASSLNSGTYEQYF	TGTGCCAGCAGCTTAAATAGCGGGACTTACGAGCAGTACTTC
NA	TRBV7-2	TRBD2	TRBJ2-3	CASSLNPPGLAGRTDTQYF	TGTGCCAGCAGCTTAAACCCACCGGGACTAGCGGGCCGCACAGATACGCAGTATTTT
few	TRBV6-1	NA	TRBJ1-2	CASNTNRDPTDGYTF	TGTGCCAGCAATACTAACCGGGACCCCACCGATGGCTACACCTTC
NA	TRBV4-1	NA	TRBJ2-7	CASSQVFGGKIYEQYF	TGCGCCAGCAGCCAAGTGTTCGGGGGTAAGATCTACGAGCAGTACTTC
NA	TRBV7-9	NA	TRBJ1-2	CASSILGAGSGYGYTF	TGTGCCAGCAGCATCCTCGGGGCAGGGTCAGGCTATGGCTACACCTTC
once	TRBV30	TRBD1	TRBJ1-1	CACKPGQGAMNTEAFF	TGTGCCTGCAAACCGGGACAGGGGGCAATGAACACTGAAGCTTTCTTT
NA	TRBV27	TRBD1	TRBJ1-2	CASWGTGNNYGYTF	TGTGCCAGTTGGGGGACAGGGAATAACTATGGCTACACCTTC
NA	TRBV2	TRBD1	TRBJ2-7	CAVPGQGVNEQYF	TGTGCCGTTCCGGGACAGGGGGTTAACGAGCAGTACTTC
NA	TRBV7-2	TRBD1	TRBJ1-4	CASSPWTGGREKLFF	TGTGCCAGCAGCCCCTGGACAGGGGGCCGTGAAAAACTGTTTTTT
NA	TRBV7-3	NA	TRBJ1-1	CASSLGINTEAFF	TGTGCCAGCAGCTTAGGGATAAACACTGAAGCTTTCTTT
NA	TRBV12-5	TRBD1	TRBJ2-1	CASGLAAGTGAYNEQFF	TGTGCTAGTGGTTTGGCCGCCGGGACAGGGGCCTACAATGAGCAGTTCTTC
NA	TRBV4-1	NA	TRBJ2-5	CASSQDEGAGGETQYF	TGCGCCAGCAGCCAAGATGAAGGGGCAGGGGGGGAGACCCAGTACTTC
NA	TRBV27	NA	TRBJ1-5	CASSPHRVTQPQHF	TGTGCCAGCAGTCCACACAGGGTAACTCAGCCCCAGCATTTT
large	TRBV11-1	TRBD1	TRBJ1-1	CASSLGRGATEAFF	TGTGCCAGCAGCTTAGGCAGGGGGGCCACTGAAGCTTTCTTT
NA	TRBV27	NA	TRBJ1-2	CASSLNPTSPLYGYTF	TGTGCCAGCAGTTTAAACCCAACTTCCCCCCTCTATGGCTACACCTTC
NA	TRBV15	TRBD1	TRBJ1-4	CATRQGVIREKLFF	TGTGCCACCAGGCAGGGGGTGATTCGGGAAAAACTGTTTTTT
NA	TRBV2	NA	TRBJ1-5	CASSFFPDGQNQPQHF	TGTGCCAGCAGCTTTTTCCCAGACGGCCAAAATCAGCCCCAGCATTTT
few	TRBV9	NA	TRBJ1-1	CASSDTLFGTPFGQMNTEAFF	TGTGCCAGCAGCGATACGCTGTTTGGTACACCCTTTGGACAGATGAACACTGAAGCTTTCTTT